Presented here are 31 T cell receptor beta chains from one specimen sequenced in a study of T cell responses to AZD1222 COVID-19 vaccine. Clones were sequenced by immunoSEQ multiplex PCR, and TCRdb holds only the in-frame ones, with some missing. The profile shows around 150,000 clones, around 90% of them singletons. The sequencing here drew on peripheral blood, taken on day 0 of AZD1222 vaccination. The receptors stem from an adult in good health.

The chain is built from TRBV12-3 or TRBV12-4 and TRBJ2-5; 9 bases fit TRBD2. The CDR3 is 13 amino acids. Unmatched junction bases numbered 5, after V lost 5 bases and J lost 7 bases. The CDR3 is CASSPHSGGTQYF. The CDR3 coding sequence is TGTGCCAGCAGTCCCCATAGCGGGGGGACCCAGTACTTC.

This clone was recorded only once. The chain employs TRBV27 and TRBJ1-2; 9 bases align to TRBD1. The CDR3 has 14 residues. The V segment lost 6 bases and the J segment 2 bases; nucleotides outside the gene matches: 4. CDR1 MNHEY and CDR2 SMNVEV come from the germline V gene (reference sequence). The CDR3 spells CASRKQGANYGYTF. The DNA for the CDR3 is TGTGCCAGCAGAAAACAGGGGGCCAACTATGGCTACACCTTC.

The genes are TRBV18 and TRBJ2-5; 7 bases are a match to TRBD1. The CDR3 is 15 amino acids. In germline, CDR1 is KGHSH, CDR2 LQKENI. V was pared by 3 bases and J by 5 bases, with 9 bases of the junction left unmatched. CDR3 amino acids: CASSPRDRVGETQYF. CDR3 sequence (DNA): TGTGCCAGCTCACCTCGAGACAGGGTTGGGGAGACCCAGTACTTC.

The chain couples TRBV18 to TRBJ1-2; 9 bases fit TRBD1. The CDR3 covers 18 residues. Germline CDR1 is KGHSH and CDR2 is LQKENI. Trimming cost V 3 bases and J 4 bases; bases outside gene matches: 15. The CDR3 region is CASSPEGAGTGTFYGYTF. Written as DNA, the CDR3 is TGTGCCAGCTCACCCGAAGGGGCCGGGACAGGGACCTTCTATGGCTACACCTTC.

This chain connects TRBV7-9 to TRBJ1-1; D gene ambiguous. The CDR3 is 13 amino acids. Trimming took 2 bases from V and 2 from J, leaving 6 bases between them. Germline V gives CDR1 SEHNR, CDR2 FQNEAQ (reference sequence). The CDR3 region is CASSLRSNTEAFF. In DNA, the CDR3 is TGTGCCAGCAGCTTACGGAGTAACACTGAAGCTTTCTTT.

The V call is TRBV15, the J call TRBJ1-3; tentatively, D is TRBD1 (6 bases). V was cut by 0 bases and J by 4 bases, with 10 bases left in between. Germline V gene data show CDR1 as LNHNV and CDR2 as YYDKDF (reference sequence). The length of the CDR3 is 15 residues. CDR3 region: CATSREGGTGNTIYF. CDR3 nucleotide sequence: TGTGCCACCAGCAGAGAAGGGGGGACGGGAAACACCATATATTTT.

In DNA, the CDR3 is TGTGCCATCGAGCACGGGACAGGGGCCAACAATGAGCAGTTCTTC. Translation gives CAIEHGTGANNEQFF. J is TRBJ2-1 and V is TRBV10-3, with TRBD1 matching 10 bases. Losses at the gene ends were 8 bases for V and 5 bases for J; bases not matched to a gene: 9. Per germline, CDR1 ENHRY and CDR2 SYGVKD. The CDR3 is 15 amino acids.

This sequence joins TRBV7-9 and TRBJ1-4; perhaps TRBD1 as D (6 bases). This CDR3 spans 14 amino acids. Germline CDR1 is SEHNR and CDR2 is FQNEAQ (reference sequence). The V end was cut by 8 bases, the J end by 3 bases, with 13 bases between. The CDR3 is CASSQGGANEKLFF. CDR3 nucleotide sequence: TGTGCCAGCTCCCAAGGGGGAGCTAATGAAAAACTGTTTTTT.

The rearrangement links TRBV2 to TRBJ2-5, with D tentatively TRBD1 or TRBD2 (5 bases each). Per the germline V gene, CDR1 is SNHLY and CDR2 is FYNNEI. Trimming stripped 9 bases from V and 2 bases from J, with 16 bases between. The CDR3 runs to 14 residues. CDR3 in DNA: TGTGCCAGTCTGAGGGGCAGAAGTCAAGAGACCCAGTACTTC. Its translation: CASLRGRSQETQYF.

This rearrangement joins TRBV6-5 to TRBJ1-2; no clear D. Per the germline V gene, CDR1 is MNHEY and CDR2 is SVGAGI. Trimming cost V 0 bases and J 6 bases, with 8 bases left between them. The CDR3 has 13 residues. CDR3 residues: CASSYSGRHGYTF. The CDR3 DNA sequence: TGTGCCAGCAGTTACTCGGGAAGGCATGGCTACACCTTC.

The genes are TRBV5-5 and TRBJ1-2, with 7 bases matching TRBD1. Germline V lookup: CDR1 SGHKS, CDR2 YYEKEE (reference sequence). V lost 1 base and J lost 4; bases outside the gene matches: 1. The CDR3 covers 13 residues. The CDR3 region has the DNA TGTGCCAGCAGCTTGACAGGGGCCTATGGCTACACCTTC. As protein: CASSLTGAYGYTF.

The chain links TRBV9 to TRBJ2-1; D uncertain. CDR1 and CDR2 (germline): SGDLS, YYNGEE. V was shortened by 0 bases and J by 5 bases, with 9 bases between the two germline ends. The CDR3 extends over 14 amino acids. The CDR3 DNA reads as TGTGCCAGCAGCGTAGCTCCCCAGAACAATGAGCAGTTCTTC. Translating it yields CASSVAPQNNEQFF.

The count of this clone is one. This chain's CDR3 is CASSLGQAGTEAFF. The DNA for the CDR3 is TGTGCCAGCAGCTTAGGACAGGCTGGCACTGAAGCTTTCTTT. J is TRBJ1-1 and V is TRBV7-3, with 7 nucleotides matching TRBD1. J lost 4 bases, V lost 2 bases, and 4 bases had no gene match. The CDR3 sequence is 14 residues long. The germline CDR1 and CDR2 sequences are SGHTA and FQGTGA.

The CDR3: CASSLARYNEQFF. DNA for the CDR3: TGCGCCAGCAGCTTGGCGCGATACAATGAGCAGTTCTTC. The chain links TRBV5-1 to TRBJ2-1; D gene unclear. Germline V gene data show CDR1 as SGHRS and CDR2 as YFSETQ. The CDR3 runs to 13 residues. With 0 bases removed from V and 4 bases from J, the gap between germline ends came to 5 bases.

Written as DNA, the CDR3 is TGTGCCAGCAGTCCTACAGGGGGCTTGGATGAGCAGTTCTTC. Translating gives CASSPTGGLDEQFF. This chain connects TRBV28 to TRBJ2-1, with TRBD1 matching 9 bases. The CDR3 covers 14 residues. With V trimmed by 5 bases and J by 8 bases, 7 bases remained unmatched. From germline, CDR1 is MDHEN and CDR2 SYDVKM.

The chain couples TRBV27 to TRBJ1-2, with TRBD1 as a possible D gene (5 bases). CDR3 size: 16 residues. V dropped 5 bases and J dropped 1 base, with 17 bases sitting between them. CDR1 and CDR2 (germline): MNHEY, SMNVEV (reference sequence). The CDR3 DNA reads TGTGCCAGCAGTCCAGGGACGGAAGCTTTTAACTATGGCTACACCTTC. Amino acids: CASSPGTEAFNYGYTF.

The chain recombines TRBV30 with TRBJ1-2, with D maybe TRBD1 (6 bases). CDR1 is GTSNPN, CDR2 SVGIG, per germline (reference sequence). This CDR3 is 12 amino acids long. Trimming cost V 4 bases and J 7 bases, with 13 bases left between them. CDR3 protein: CAWTPGEVGYTF. In nucleotides, the CDR3 is TGTGCCTGGACGCCAGGGGAGGTTGGCTACACCTTC.

The chain couples TRBV5-1 to TRBJ1-1; weak D call: TRBD1 (6 bases). Trimming removed 3 bases at V and 5 bases at J, with 14 bases between. This CDR3 is 14 amino acids long. The germline V gene has CDR1 SGHRS and CDR2 YFSETQ. CDR3: CASSSWGRETEAFF. For the CDR3, the DNA is TGCGCCAGCAGCTCCTGGGGGCGCGAGACTGAAGCTTTCTTT.

This chain uses TRBV2 with TRBJ1-5; 7 bases fit TRBD1. This CDR3 is 15 amino acids long. V was clipped by 7 bases and J by 6 bases; unmatched bases: 12. CDR1 is SNHLY, CDR2 FYNNEI, per germline. The CDR3 coding sequence is TGTGCCAGCAAGCGAGGGACAGATGGGGGTCAGCCCCAGCATTTT. The encoded protein is CASKRGTDGGQPQHF.

This chain uses TRBV11-3 with TRBJ2-5; 8 nucleotides align to TRBD2. Unmatched junction bases numbered 9, after V lost 1 base and J lost 5 bases. The CDR3 is 16 amino acids. Germline V gives CDR1 SGHNT, CDR2 YENEEA. The CDR3 coding sequence is TGTGCCAGCAGCTTAGGCTCTCGGGGGGGAGCGGAGACCCAGTACTTC. Protein product: CASSLGSRGGAETQYF.

This clone was counted only a few times. CDR3 in amino acids: CASRMGGQGLNTEAFF. DNA for the CDR3: TGTGCCAGCAGGATGGGTGGACAGGGGCTGAACACTGAAGCTTTCTTT. V and J are TRBV27 and TRBJ1-1; 9 nucleotides match TRBD1. The CDR3 runs 16 residues. The V and J ends lost 6 bases and 0 bases, in that order; junction bases with no gene match: 8. The germline V gene encodes CDR1 MNHEY and CDR2 SMNVEV (reference sequence).

In this sample, this clone turned up once. The chain is built from TRBV2 and TRBJ2-2, with a possible D match to TRBD2 (7 bases). This CDR3 region has 16 residues. Germline-derived CDR1 and CDR2 are SNHLY and FYNNEI. The V end was cut by 6 bases, the J end by 7 bases, with 21 bases between. CDR3 sequence: CASRSGGATLDGELFF. CDR3 DNA: TGTGCCAGCAGGTCGGGGGGCGCGACACTTGACGGGGAGCTGTTTTTT. The variable domain in full, completed from reference TRBV2 and TRBJ2-2, reads EPEVTQTPSHQVTQMGQEVILRCVPISNHLYFYWYRQILGQKVEFLVSFYNNEISEKSEIFDDQFSVERPDGSNFTLKIRSTKLEDSAMYFCASRSGGATLDGELFFGEGSRLTVL.

V gene TRBV10-3 combines with J gene TRBJ1-5; possible D gene TRBD1, 6 bases. The germline gives CDR1 ENHRY, CDR2 SYGVKD. The V end was cut by 8 bases, the J end by 1 base, with 15 bases between. The CDR3 loop spans 15 amino acids. The DNA of the CDR3 is TGTGCCATCCGGGAGGGGGAGGCGAGCAATCAGCCCCAGCATTTT. It yields the protein CAIREGEASNQPQHF.

V gene TRBV29-1 combines with J gene TRBJ1-2, with TRBD1 identical over 8 bases. CDR3 length: 14 amino acids. V dropped 6 bases and J dropped 8; count of bases not matched to a gene: 14. The V gene's germline CDR1 is SQVTM and CDR2 ANQGSEA. The CDR3 region has the DNA TGCAGCGTCTCTACTTCAGGGGGCCTGAGGGGCTACACCTTC. As protein: CSVSTSGGLRGYTF.

The rearrangement joins TRBV7-6 to TRBJ2-7; 9 bases fit TRBD1. The CDR3 runs to 14 residues. V lost 5 bases, J lost 3 bases, and 5 bases stayed unmatched. The germline V gene encodes CDR1 SGHVS and CDR2 FNYEAQ. As DNA, the CDR3 is TGTGCCAGCAGCCCCGGGACAGGGAGCTACGAGCAGTACTTC. Translation gives CASSPGTGSYEQYF.

This chain links TRBV13 with TRBJ2-7; D is unresolved. The CDR3 runs to 13 residues. Trimming removed 2 bases at V and 3 bases at J, with 8 bases between. Germline assignment: CDR1 PRHDT and CDR2 FYEKMQ (reference sequence). The CDR3 DNA follows: TGTGCCAGCAGCTTAAGACGGAGCTACGAGCAGTACTTC. Protein product: CASSLRRSYEQYF.

This clone was counted a single time. The gene calls are TRBV12-3 or TRBV12-4 and TRBJ1-1; D is unclear. Trimming shortened V by 7 bases and J by 2 bases, and 8 bases separated the two germline ends. This CDR3 spans 12 amino acids. The CDR3 loop reads CASTLRNTEAFF. The CDR3 nucleotides are TGTGCCAGCACCCTCCGAAACACTGAAGCTTTCTTT.

The table lists this clone with a few counts. CDR3 loop: CASSSRFLRELRGYTF. The CDR3 coding sequence is TGTGCCAGCAGTTCACGATTCCTCAGGGAGCTTCGAGGCTACACCTTC. J is TRBJ1-2 and V is TRBV6-6; TRBD1 might be the D (5 bases). Trimming shortened V by 4 bases and J by 8 bases, and 23 bases separated the two germline ends. CDR3 size: 16 residues. Per germline, CDR1 MNHNY and CDR2 SVGAGI (reference sequence).

The genes are TRBV29-1 and TRBJ2-6, with TRBD1 identical over 7 bases. Germline V gene lookup returns CDR1 SQVTM and CDR2 ANQGSEA. CDR3 length: 15 residues. V dropped 7 bases and J dropped 0; count of bases not matched to a gene: 6. The DNA of the CDR3 is TGCAGCGCCCGACAGGGCTCCTCTGGGGCCAACGTCCTGACTTTC. The encoded protein is CSARQGSSGANVLTF. Filled out from reference TRBV29-1 and TRBJ2-6, the complete variable domain reads SAVISQKPSRDICQRGTSLTIQCQVDSQVTMMFWYRQQPGQSLTLIATANQGSEATYESGFVIDKFPISRPNLTFSTLTVSNMSPEDSSIYLCSARQGSSGANVLTFGAGSRLTVL.

J is TRBJ2-7 and V is TRBV5-1; 8 nucleotides line up with TRBD2. Germline CDR1 is SGHRS and CDR2 is YFSETQ. This CDR3 is 15 amino acids long. The V and J ends lost 2 bases and 1 base, in that order; junction bases with no gene match: 5. DNA for the CDR3: TGCGCCAGCAGCTTCGGGACTAGAGGGTCCTACGAGCAGTACTTC. As protein: CASSFGTRGSYEQYF.

The genes are TRBV14 and TRBJ2-7; TRBD2 aligns across 9 bases. This CDR3 is built from 13 residues. Germline V CDR1 and CDR2: SGHDN, FVKESK. V lost 4 bases, J lost 2 bases, and 0 bases stayed unmatched. The chain's CDR3 is CASSPSGTYEQYF. For the CDR3, the DNA is TGTGCCAGCAGCCCTAGCGGGACCTACGAGCAGTACTTC. Looking up the rest from reference TRBV14 and TRBJ2-7 gives the full variable domain: EAGVTQFPSHSVIEKGQTVTLRCDPISGHDNLYWYRRVMGKEIKFLLHFVKESKQDESGMPNNRFLAERTGGTYSTLKVQPAELEDSGVYFCASSPSGTYEQYFGPGTRLTVT.